The 3 T cell receptor beta chains in this list originate from one sample, sequenced in a study of cytomegalovirus exposure and HLA in healthy donors. Amplification used 60 Vbeta primers and 13 Jbeta primers. Sequenced by immunoSEQ multiplex PCR; TCRdb stores in-frame clones only, minus some. This table holds roughly 150,000 clones, about 75% found once. The sample was PBMCs. These receptors came from a woman between 45 and 60 years old in good health and CMV-seropositive.

The rearrangement uses TRBV7-6 and TRBJ2-3; the D is unclear. This CDR3 has 13 amino acids. The V gene lost 5 bases and the J gene lost 6 bases, with 12 bases spanning the gap. Germline V gene data show CDR1 as SGHVS and CDR2 as FNYEAQ. The CDR3 DNA is TGTGCCAGCAGCCTCTACCTACGGGATACGCAGTATTTT. Translating it yields CASSLYLRDTQYF. Full variable domain (outside the CDR3, taken from reference TRBV7-6 and TRBJ2-3): GAGVSQSPRYKVTKRGQDVALRCDPISGHVSLYWYRQALGQGPEFLTYFNYEAQQDKSGLPNDRFSAERPEGSISTLTIQRTEQRDSAMYRCASSLYLRDTQYFGPGTRLTVL.

This clone has only a few counts. The J gene is TRBJ2-1, the V gene TRBV19, with 11 positions matching TRBD2. This CDR3 is built from 16 residues. The V gene end was trimmed by 7 bases and the J gene end by 5 bases; junction bases not matched to a gene: 10. The germline gives CDR1 LNHDA, CDR2 SQIVND (reference sequence). Here the CDR3 DNA reads TGTGCCAGTACCCTATTCCTAGCGGGGGGTAACAATGAGCAGTTCTTC. The encoded protein is CASTLFLAGGNNEQFF.

The chain combines TRBV5-1 with TRBJ1-1; 7 bases fit TRBD1. Germline CDR1 SGHRS, CDR2 YFSETQ. The V gene end was trimmed by 3 bases and the J gene end by 3 bases; junction bases not matched to a gene: 8. This CDR3 contains 15 residues. The CDR3 DNA is TGCGCCAGCAGCTCGCGCCCTCAGGGGGACACTGAAGCTTTCTTT. This codes for CASSSRPQGDTEAFF.